These T cell receptor beta chains were read from a single sample in a study of early stage breast cancer tumors. Clones were read by immunoSEQ multiplex PCR, and TCRdb kept only the in-frame ones, dropping some. The sample contains roughly 58,000 clones, under 95% of which appear only once. The sample consisted of blood. All receptors come from a person in their 70s with breast cancer. CDR3s include the opening cysteine and the closing phenylalanine or tryptophan. The D gene is left open where the match is weak. Part of the rows lack a size; the others show once, few, many or a class for expanded clones.

v_gene,j_gene,len,d_gene,abundance,CDR3nt,CDR3aa
TRBV19,TRBJ2-1,17,TRBD2,NA,TGTGCCAGTATAAATAACCCTAGCGGGACTACCTACAATGAGCAGTTCTTC,CASINNPSGTTYNEQFF
TRBV7-8,TRBJ1-4,14,NA,NA,TGTGCCAGCAGCTGGGACTCGGCGGCCGAAAAACTGTTTTTT,CASSWDSAAEKLFF
TRBV12-5,TRBJ2-5,16,TRBD1,NA,TGTGCTAGTGGTTTGGGCACGACAGGGGGCTGGGAGACCCAGTACTTC,CASGLGTTGGWETQYF
TRBV30,TRBJ1-5,15,NA,NA,TGTGCCTGGAGTCCGGAGTTCCTTAGCAATCAGCCCCAGCATTTT,CAWSPEFLSNQPQHF
TRBV6-1,TRBJ2-1,15,TRBD2,NA,TGTGCCAGCAGGGGGGGGACTAGCATCCCCCGTGAGCAGTTCTTC,CASRGGTSIPREQFF
TRBV7-2,TRBJ2-1,14,NA,NA,TGTGCCAGCAGCTTAGGAGGGAGCCACGGTGAGCAGTTCTTC,CASSLGGSHGEQFF
TRBV12-2,TRBJ1-2,13,NA,NA,TGTGCAAGTCGCTTAAGACAGGCCTATGGCTACACCTTC,CASRLRQAYGYTF
TRBV19,TRBJ1-2,17,NA,NA,TGTGCCAGTAGTATAGATTGGTTGGCGACGGGTCCTTTAGGCTACACCTTC,CASSIDWLATGPLGYTF
TRBV6-1,TRBJ1-5,15,NA,NA,TGTGCCAGCAGCCCGGGGGGGGTGGAAAATCAGCCCCAGCATTTT,CASSPGGVENQPQHF
TRBV15,TRBJ2-7,15,TRBD2,NA,TGTGCCACCAGCGGGCGGACTAGCGGGGACTACGAGCAGTACTTC,CATSGRTSGDYEQYF
TRBV11-2,TRBJ1-2,17,NA,once,TGTGCCAGCAGCCCCCGCAATTTCCAGGGGCCAGGCTATGGCTACACCTTC,CASSPRNFQGPGYGYTF
TRBV2,TRBJ2-4,13,NA,NA,TGTGCCAGCAGTGACCGGGTCTTAAACATTCAGTACTTC,CASSDRVLNIQYF
TRBV7-9,TRBJ2-1,13,NA,NA,TGTGCCAGCAGCACAGGGTCCAACAATGAGCAGTTCTTC,CASSTGSNNEQFF
TRBV4-3,TRBJ1-1,13,NA,NA,TGCGCCAGCAGCCAAGGCCCGGGACTGGAAGCTTTCTTT,CASSQGPGLEAFF
TRBV6-6,TRBJ1-2,16,TRBD1,NA,TGTGCCAGCAGTCAACAGACAGGGGGCGGGAATTATGGCTACACCTTC,CASSQQTGGGNYGYTF
TRBV9,TRBJ2-1,15,TRBD1,NA,TGTGCCAGCAGTCCCACAGGGGTGGTCTACAATGAGCAGTTCTTC,CASSPTGVVYNEQFF
TRBV4-2,TRBJ2-3,16,TRBD2,NA,TGTGCCAGCAGCCAAGCTTGGGGCGGGAGCGCAGATACGCAGTATTTT,CASSQAWGGSADTQYF
TRBV15,TRBJ1-1,15,TRBD1,NA,TGTGCCACCAGCCTCGGGACAGGGATGGGCACTGAAGCTTTCTTT,CATSLGTGMGTEAFF
TRBV7-9,TRBJ1-3,16,NA,NA,TGTGCCAGCAGAGGGGACACCGATCATCTCGGAAACACCATATATTTT,CASRGDTDHLGNTIYF